This entry features one T cell receptor beta chain sequence. Donor samples were obtained from healthy Caucasian individuals from Russia, aged 6 to 90. For the second PCR, which ran for roughly 6 to 11 cycles, a sample-barcoded 5' primer and a J-beta primer mix were used. TCRdb recomputed calls from the 5' RACE reads with MiXCR, one row per CDR3 protein. The sample holds more than 650,000 distinct CDR3 sequences, 22% seen once. This specimen belongs to a study of blood T cells in healthy people across ages. Germline values: CDR1 DFQATT, CDR2 SNEGSKA (reference sequence). The V end was cut by 0 bases, the J end by 3 bases, with 11 bases between. The CDR3 consists of 14 residues.

The specimen was blood. The clonotype was recovered from a man between 65 and 85 years old in good health. The chain employs TRBV20-1 and TRBJ1-1; D perhaps matches TRBD1 (5 bases). Here the CDR3 reads CSARDVGEYTEAFF. The CDR3 DNA reads TGCAGTGCTAGAGATGTAGGGGAATACACTGAAGCTTTCTTT.